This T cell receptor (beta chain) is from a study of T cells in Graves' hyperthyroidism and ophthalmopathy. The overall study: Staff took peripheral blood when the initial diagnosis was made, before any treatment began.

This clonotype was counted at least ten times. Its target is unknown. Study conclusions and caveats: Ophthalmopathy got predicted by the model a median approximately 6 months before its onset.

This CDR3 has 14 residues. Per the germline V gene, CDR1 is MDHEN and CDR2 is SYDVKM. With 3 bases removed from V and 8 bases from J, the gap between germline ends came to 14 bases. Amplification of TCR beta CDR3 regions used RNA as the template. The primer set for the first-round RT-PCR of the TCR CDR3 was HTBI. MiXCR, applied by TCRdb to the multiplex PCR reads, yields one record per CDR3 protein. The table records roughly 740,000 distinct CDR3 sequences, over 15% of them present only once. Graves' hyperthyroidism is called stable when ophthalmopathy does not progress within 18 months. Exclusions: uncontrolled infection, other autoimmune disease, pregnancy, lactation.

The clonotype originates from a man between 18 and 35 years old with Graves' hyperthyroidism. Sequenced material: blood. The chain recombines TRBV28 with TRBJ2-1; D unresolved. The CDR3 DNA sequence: TGTGCCAGCAGTTTGAGGCCTGATTTTCATGAGCAGTTCTTC. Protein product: CASSLRPDFHEQFF.